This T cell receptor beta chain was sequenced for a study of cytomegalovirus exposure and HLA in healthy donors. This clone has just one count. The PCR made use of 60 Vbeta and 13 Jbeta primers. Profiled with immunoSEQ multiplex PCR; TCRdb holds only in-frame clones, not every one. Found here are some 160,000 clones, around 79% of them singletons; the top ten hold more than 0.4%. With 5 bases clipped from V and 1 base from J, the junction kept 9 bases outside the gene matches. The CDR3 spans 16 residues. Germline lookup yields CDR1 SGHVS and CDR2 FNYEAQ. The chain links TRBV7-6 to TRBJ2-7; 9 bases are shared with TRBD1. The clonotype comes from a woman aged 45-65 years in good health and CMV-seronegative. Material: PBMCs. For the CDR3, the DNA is TGTGCCAGCAGCCAACTCTCGACAGGGGGATCCTACGAGCAGTACTTC. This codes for CASSQLSTGGSYEQYF.